The clone carrying this T cell receptor beta chain was detected ten times or more. Its antigen is not identified. The data are from a study of early T cells in non-severe SARS-CoV-2 infection. Study-level information: Whole-blood bulk RNA, unsorted, was sequenced, and chains were unpaired.

Study findings and constraints: Private and CD4 specificities were missed by VDJdb matching, skewed to anti-spike CD8.

The CDR3 spans 15 residues. The V segment lost 1 base and the J segment 3 bases; nucleotides outside the gene matches: 7. Germline V gene data show CDR1 as SGHRS and CDR2 as YFSETQ. The TCR library protocol was used to attach unique molecular identifiers. These identifiers were attached to individual cDNA molecules. A single record per CDR3 protein comes from TCRdb applying MiXCR to the 5' RACE reads. The profile shows around 30,000 distinct CDR3 sequences, roughly 4% of them singletons. The source of this sequence is an adult who was a healthcare worker with PCR-confirmed SARS-CoV-2 infection or an uninfected control (not recorded which). This chain links TRBV5-1 with TRBJ2-7, with 7 bases identical to TRBD1. What was sequenced was whole blood. The DNA for the CDR3 is TGCGCCAGCAGCTTGCCCCGGGACAGTCACTACGAGCAGTACTTC. Translated: CASSLPRDSHYEQYF.